This T cell receptor beta chain was sequenced during a study of T cell responses to AZD1222 COVID-19 vaccine. The repertoire was sequenced with immunoSEQ multiplex PCR; TCRdb's copy has only in-frame clones and lacks some. The sample lists around 140,000 clones; roughly 91% were seen once. This receptor was taken from an adult in good health. Specimen: peripheral blood, collected on day 0 of AZD1222 vaccination.

CDR3 residues: CASIRDTIYF. Written as DNA, the CDR3 is TGTGCCAGTATTAGAGACACCATATATTTT. The chain is built from TRBV19 and TRBJ1-3; D remains unclear. This CDR3 has 10 residues. V was pared by 7 bases and J by 8 bases, with 6 bases between. Germline V gives CDR1 LNHDA, CDR2 SQIVND (reference sequence). Variable domain in full (rest from reference TRBV19 and TRBJ1-3): DGGITQSPKYLFRKEGQNVTLSCEQNLNHDAMYWYRQDPGQGLRLIYYSQIVNDFQKGDIAEGYSVSREKKESFPLTVTSAQKNPTAFYLCASIRDTIYFGEGSWLTVV.